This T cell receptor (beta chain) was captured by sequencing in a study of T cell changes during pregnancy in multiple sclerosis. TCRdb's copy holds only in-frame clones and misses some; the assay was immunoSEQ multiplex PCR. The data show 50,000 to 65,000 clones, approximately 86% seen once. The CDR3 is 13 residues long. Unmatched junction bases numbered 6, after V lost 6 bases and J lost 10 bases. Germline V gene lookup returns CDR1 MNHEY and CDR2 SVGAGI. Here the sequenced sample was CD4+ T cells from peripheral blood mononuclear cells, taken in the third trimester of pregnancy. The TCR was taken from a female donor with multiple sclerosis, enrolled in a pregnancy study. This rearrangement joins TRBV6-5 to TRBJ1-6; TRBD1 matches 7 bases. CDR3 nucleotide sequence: TGTGCCAGCAGAGGACAGGCGGGCTCACCCCTCCACTTT. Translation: CASRGQAGSPLHF.